The entry below describes one TCR beta chain. Its cognate antigen has yet to be identified. One base away there is no much larger clone; base qualities are not given. Cut back by 7 bases and 8 bases, the V and J ends lie 10 bases apart. The CDR3 runs 11 amino acids, cysteine and phenylalanine included. Only the CDR3 DNA stays, 33 bases, in frame from base 1. The data belong to a study of control samples from healthy donors and cancer patients (dated by TCRdb to 2018 to 2021). The library relied on the immunoSEQ multiplex PCR assay. TCRdb limited this immuneACCESS table to in-frame rearrangements with V and J called. A share of clones is missing; checked studies link under half to unresolved V genes, and the rest is unexplained. This sample comprises approximately 120,000 clones, more than 85% of them detected only once. The ten largest clones take up roughly a sixth of the sample.

Material: blood. The sequence derives from a woman aged 45-65 years in good health. The receptor chain draws on TRBV12-3 or TRBV12-4 and TRBJ2-3, with an unclear D gene assignment. The sequenced DNA: TGTGCCAGCACCTCATTGGGTACGCAGTATTTT. This yields the protein CASTSLGTQYF.